Listed here are 32 T cell receptor beta chains from one sample, sequenced in a study of early T cells in non-severe SARS-CoV-2 infection (dated by TCRdb to the early 2020s). Library preparation used 5' RACE. Sequencing was carried out with a NextSeq 500. TCRdb handled the public reads itself, with Q25 trimming in fastp and clone calling in MiXCR, and kept productive beta chains. Duplicate CDR3 protein sequences are folded into a single record with the most common DNA and genes. The sample records around 110,000 distinct CDR3 sequences, over 8.5% of which are singletons. Approximately 6.9% of the sample goes to the ten largest clones. Material: whole blood. Source of these receptors: an adult who was a healthcare worker with PCR-confirmed SARS-CoV-2 infection or an uninfected control (not recorded which).

This clonotype was counted between two and nine times. The V gene is TRBV5-1, the J gene TRBJ2-1; 10 nucleotides match TRBD2. The CDR3 extends over 16 amino acids. Germline values: CDR1 SGHRS, CDR2 YFSETQ. Trimming removed 0 bases from V and 8 bases from J; junction bases left unmatched: 8. The CDR3 is CASSLGPAGGFDEQFF. CDR3 DNA sequence: TGCGCCAGCAGCTTGGGCCCAGCGGGAGGGTTTGATGAGCAGTTCTTC.

Remarks on this clonotype: A much more abundant neighbour one base away suggests this may be a read error. Without the conserved terminal phenylalanine or tryptophan, this CDR3 likely stems from a read error. V is TRBV5-6 and J is TRBJ2-1; perhaps TRBD1 as D (5 bases). The CDR3 has 12 residues. Germline V gives CDR1 SGHDT, CDR2 YYEEEE. The V end lost 3 bases, the J end lost 6 bases, and 7 bases lay between the germline ends. In DNA, the CDR3 is TGTGCCAGCAGCTCGACAGCCAATGAGCAGTTCTCC. Protein product: CASSSTANEQFS.

This clonotype was seen more than once but under ten times. The rearrangement links TRBV28 to TRBJ2-1; TRBD1 is a possible D gene (6 bases). The V and J ends lost 5 bases and 13 bases respectively, with 12 bases between them. Germline assignment: CDR1 MDHEN and CDR2 SYDVKM. The CDR3 extends over 11 amino acids. CDR3 residues: CASSPPGQQFF. In nucleotides, the CDR3 is TGTGCCAGCAGTCCCCCGGGACAACAGTTCTTC.

In this sample, this clonotype turned up a few times. The chain has TRBV2 and TRBJ2-3; D uncertain. Germline lookup yields CDR1 SNHLY and CDR2 FYNNEI. This CDR3 comprises 16 residues. Between the trimmed V and J ends, which lost 1 base and 3 bases, there was a span of 14 bases. CDR3 sequence reads: CASSEVRYLPTDTQYF. As DNA, the CDR3 is TGTGCCAGCAGTGAAGTAAGGTATCTACCTACAGATACGCAGTATTTT. Using reference TRBV2 and TRBJ2-3 for the parts outside the CDR3, the full variable domain is EPEVTQTPSHQVTQMGQEVILRCVPISNHLYFYWYRQILGQKVEFLVSFYNNEISEKSEIFDDQFSVERPDGSNFTLKIRSTKLEDSAMYFCASSEVRYLPTDTQYFGPGTRLTVL.

This clonotype came up a few times. The CDR3: CATRAWGTSDLSQETQYF. CDR3 in DNA: TGTGCCACCCGTGCCTGGGGGACTAGCGACCTTTCCCAAGAGACCCAGTACTTC. J is TRBJ2-5 and V is TRBV15; 10 nucleotides match TRBD2. This CDR3 comprises 18 residues. Trimming removed 8 bases from V and 1 base from J; junction bases left unmatched: 16. CDR1 LNHNV and CDR2 YYDKDF come from the germline V gene (reference sequence).

This sequence joins TRBV13 and TRBJ2-3, with D unresolved. Germline V gene sequence: CDR1 PRHDT, CDR2 FYEKMQ (reference sequence). The CDR3 consists of 16 residues. V was shortened by 0 bases and J by 0 bases, with 10 bases between the two germline ends. The chain's CDR3 is CASSLGGGASTDTQYF. In nucleotides, the CDR3 is TGTGCCAGCAGCTTAGGCGGTGGAGCTAGCACAGATACGCAGTATTTT.

This clonotype occurred many times. V gene TRBV11-2 combines with J gene TRBJ1-5; a possible D gene is TRBD1 (5 bases). In germline, CDR1 is SGHAT, CDR2 FQNNGV. CDR3 length: 17 residues. Trimming removed 0 bases from V and 5 bases from J, with 17 bases in between. The CDR3 protein is CASSLDLRRQGDQPQHF. DNA of the CDR3: TGTGCCAGCAGCTTAGATCTCCGGCGGCAGGGTGATCAGCCCCAGCATTTT.

The V call is TRBV20-1, the J call TRBJ2-7; TRBD2 aligns across 10 bases. The V segment lost 5 bases and the J segment 5 bases; nucleotides outside the gene matches: 6. This CDR3 spans 13 amino acids. CDR1 is DFQATT, CDR2 SNEGSKA, per germline (reference sequence). The DNA of the CDR3 is TGCAGTGCTCTTAGCGGGAGGAACCACGAGCAGTACTTC. Its protein is CSALSGRNHEQYF.

This sequence joins TRBV6-2 or TRBV6-3 and TRBJ2-3; D possibly corresponds to TRBD2 (6 bases). CDR3 length equals 14 residues. The germline CDR1 and CDR2 sequences are MNHEY and SVGEGT. V lost 5 bases, J lost 0 bases, and 9 bases lay in between. The CDR3 reads CASSGSGSTDTQYF. CDR3 bases: TGTGCCAGCAGTGGAAGCGGGAGCACAGATACGCAGTATTTT.

DNA of the CDR3: TGCAGTGCCCTCCCAATGCTAGCGGACTACAACAATGAGCAGTTCTTC. Translated, it gives CSALPMLADYNNEQFF. This chain uses TRBV20-1 with TRBJ2-1; 7 nucleotides agree with TRBD2. With 6 bases clipped from V and 5 bases from J, the junction kept 16 bases outside the gene matches. The CDR3 is made up of 16 amino acids. Germline V lookup: CDR1 DFQATT, CDR2 SNEGSKA (reference sequence).

V and J are TRBV6-2 or TRBV6-3 and TRBJ2-7; D is perhaps TRBD1 or TRBD2 (5 bases each). V gave up 2 bases and J gave up 3 bases, with 17 bases separating them. CDR1 is MNHEY and CDR2 is SVGEGT in the germline V gene. The CDR3 sequence is 16 residues long. CDR3 loop: CASSYRRGSEHYEQYF. In nucleotides, the CDR3 is TGTGCCAGCAGTTACCGTCGGGGCAGCGAACACTACGAGCAGTACTTC.

This clonotype appeared many times. CDR3 region: CASSPTATGENTIYF. For the CDR3, the DNA is TGTGCCAGCAGCCCGACCGCGACAGGGGAAAACACCATATATTTT. The J gene is TRBJ1-3, the V gene TRBV3-1; 8 bases match TRBD1. V trimming: 4 bases; J trimming: 6 bases; junction bases outside the gene matches: 8. The CDR3 sequence is 15 residues long. CDR1 is LGHDT, CDR2 YNNKEL, per germline (reference sequence).

The rearrangement links TRBV2 to TRBJ2-3, with 11 bases aligning to TRBD2. V lost 8 bases and J lost 4; bases outside the gene matches: 5. The CDR3 runs to 14 residues. CDR1 and CDR2 (germline): SNHLY, FYNNEI. CDR3 residues: CASLPSGRSDTQYF. The CDR3 DNA reads as TGTGCCAGCCTCCCTAGCGGGAGGTCAGATACGCAGTATTTT.

This clonotype was observed a handful of times. The genes are TRBV5-6 and TRBJ2-7; tentatively, D is TRBD2 (5 bases). The V end lost 4 bases, the J end lost 3 bases, and 14 bases lay between the germline ends. CDR1 SGHDT and CDR2 YYEEEE come from the germline V gene. CDR3 length equals 14 residues. This CDR3 reads CASSLRDSDYEQYF. The CDR3 DNA is TGTGCCAGCAGCCTCCGGGATTCCGACTACGAGCAGTACTTC.

This clonotype was observed a few times. This rearrangement joins TRBV20-1 to TRBJ1-1; no reliable D call. Looked up from germline, CDR1 is DFQATT and CDR2 is SNEGSKA (reference sequence). V was shortened by 4 bases and J by 5 bases, with 11 bases between the two germline ends. CDR3 length: 12 amino acids. DNA for the CDR3: TGCAGTGCTATGGGAGCGGGAACTGAAGCTTTCTTT. Residues: CSAMGAGTEAFF.

This clonotype was counted ten times or more. This chain joins TRBV3-1 and TRBJ2-1; D not certain. Trimming took 4 bases from V and 9 from J, leaving 16 bases between them. The CDR3 extends over 14 amino acids. Germline V gene data show CDR1 as LGHDT and CDR2 as YNNKEL (reference sequence). CDR3: CASSLNLDRGEQFF. In DNA form, the CDR3 reads TGTGCCAGCAGCCTAAACTTAGATCGCGGTGAGCAGTTCTTC.

This clonotype was counted ten times or more. The gene calls are TRBV7-2 and TRBJ2-3; no firm D call. CDR3 length: 10 amino acids. From germline, CDR1 is SGHTA and CDR2 FQGNSA. V lost 5 bases and J lost 6, with 3 bases in between. In DNA, the CDR3 is TGTGCCAGCAGCGCCGATACGCAGTATTTT. It encodes CASSADTQYF.

The sample holds a few counts of this clonotype. V usage is TRBV5-4 and J usage is TRBJ2-1; either TRBD1 or TRBD2 may fit D (5 bases each). Germline CDR1 is SGHNT and CDR2 is YYREEE (reference sequence). The CDR3 covers 13 residues. The V end lost 4 bases, the J end lost 9 bases, and 14 bases lay between the germline ends. This CDR3 reads CASSHALGGEQFF. Written as DNA, the CDR3 is TGTGCCAGCAGCCACGCACTTGGGGGTGAGCAGTTCTTC. Together with reference TRBV5-4 and TRBJ2-1, the CDR3 gives the full variable domain: ETGVTQSPTHLIKTRGQQVTLRCSSQSGHNTVSWYQQALGQGPQFIFQYYREEENGRGNFPPRFSGLQFPNYSSELNVNALELDDSALYLCASSHALGGEQFFGPGTRLTVL.

The CDR3, as DNA: TGTGCCAGCAGTTTAAGGCTAAGGCAGTTCTTC. Translating gives CASSLRLRQFF. This chain links TRBV28 with TRBJ2-1; D gene unclear. V lost 2 bases and J 12 bases, leaving 8 bases between the germline ends. Germline-derived CDR1 and CDR2 are MDHEN and SYDVKM. The CDR3 runs 11 residues.

This clonotype was counted many times. V is TRBV18 and J is TRBJ1-1, with D tentatively TRBD1 (5 bases). The CDR3 has 14 residues. V was cut by 6 bases and J by 3 bases, with 14 bases left in between. Per the germline V gene, CDR1 is KGHSH and CDR2 is LQKENI. The CDR3 nucleotides read TGTGCCAGCTCTCTTTCCCAGGGACACACTGAAGCTTTCTTT. This codes for CASSLSQGHTEAFF.

The J gene is TRBJ2-1, the V gene TRBV11-2; no clear D. The CDR3 totals 14 residues. Looked up from germline, CDR1 is SGHAT and CDR2 is FQNNGV. V was pared by 0 bases and J by 6 bases, with 9 bases between. CDR3 region: CASSLDLVGNEQFF. As DNA, the CDR3 is TGTGCCAGCAGCTTAGATCTAGTGGGCAATGAGCAGTTCTTC.

The rearrangement joins TRBV9 to TRBJ1-1; the D gene is possibly TRBD1 (6 bases). This CDR3 comprises 15 residues. CDR1 and CDR2 (germline): SGDLS, YYNGEE. V was clipped by 0 bases and J by 8 bases, with 17 bases between them. This CDR3 reads CASSVVSAGAREAFF. CDR3 nucleotide sequence: TGTGCCAGCAGCGTAGTCTCGGCAGGGGCGAGGGAAGCTTTCTTT.

This clonotype appeared many times. The V and J genes are TRBV19 and TRBJ2-1; 9 positions match TRBD2. Germline V gene data show CDR1 as LNHDA and CDR2 as SQIVND (reference sequence). This CDR3 is built from 15 residues. Germline trimming cut 2 bases from V and 9 bases from J; bases unmatched to any gene: 8. Written as DNA, the CDR3 is TGTGCCAGTAGTATATCAGGCGGGAGGGCCGTTGAGCAGTTCTTC. It translates to CASSISGGRAVEQFF.

This clonotype showed up many times. The genes are TRBV7-2 and TRBJ2-3; no reliable D call. The CDR3 consists of 12 residues. Germline values: CDR1 SGHTA, CDR2 FQGNSA. V dropped 3 bases and J dropped 8 bases, with 9 bases sitting between them. CDR3 in amino acids: CASSFSTPTQYF. In DNA, the CDR3 is TGTGCCAGCAGCTTCTCCACCCCTACGCAGTATTTT.

Ten or more counts support this clonotype. This chain links TRBV11-2 with TRBJ2-7; 11 bases are a match to TRBD2. This CDR3 spans 16 amino acids. V lost 5 bases and J lost 6; bases outside the gene matches: 12. The germline V gene encodes CDR1 SGHAT and CDR2 FQNNGV. CDR3 amino acids: CASSHPATSGRVEQYF. The CDR3 nucleotides read TGTGCCAGCAGCCACCCCGCAACTAGCGGGAGAGTCGAGCAGTACTTC.

This clonotype came up many times. The chain employs TRBV12-3 or TRBV12-4 and TRBJ2-1; D is ambiguous. Trimming pared 6 bases from V and 9 bases from J, leaving 12 bases between. The CDR3 sequence is 12 residues long. For the CDR3, the DNA is TGTGCCAGCAGGACACACATCGGTGAGCAGTTCTTC. Protein: CASRTHIGEQFF.

There are many counts of this clonotype. This chain joins TRBV2 and TRBJ1-2, with TRBD1 as a possible D gene (5 bases). Germline V gene data show CDR1 as SNHLY and CDR2 as FYNNEI. The CDR3 runs to 13 residues. Trimming removed 1 base from V and 2 bases from J, with 5 bases in between. The CDR3 sequence: CASSEEGNYGYTF. The CDR3 DNA is TGTGCCAGCAGTGAAGAGGGGAACTATGGCTACACCTTC.

In its sample, this clonotype was seen many times. The rearrangement joins TRBV7-6 to TRBJ2-2; TRBD1 matches at 8 bases. The CDR3 covers 17 residues. The V gene's germline CDR1 is SGHVS and CDR2 FNYEAQ. Trimming removed 4 bases from V and 1 base from J; junction bases left unmatched: 8. The CDR3 loop reads CASSSDRETMNTGELFF. CDR3 coding DNA: TGTGCCAGCAGCTCGGACAGGGAGACAATGAACACCGGGGAGCTGTTTTTT.

The sample holds a few counts of this clonotype. The chain employs TRBV5-1 and TRBJ2-3; 9 positions agree with TRBD1. The CDR3 spans 15 residues. Looked up from germline, CDR1 is SGHRS and CDR2 is YFSETQ. Trimming took 2 bases from V and 5 from J; bases not matched to a gene: 6. CDR3 DNA: TGCGCCAGCAGCTTACAGGGGGCGAAGGGAGATACGCAGTATTTT. It yields the protein CASSLQGAKGDTQYF. Variable domain in full (rest from reference TRBV5-1 and TRBJ2-3): KAGVTQTPRYLIKTRGQQVTLSCSPISGHRSVSWYQQTPGQGLQFLFEYFSETQRNKGNFPGRFSGRQFSNSRSEMNVSTLELGDSALYLCASSLQGAKGDTQYFGPGTRLTVL.

In this sample, this clonotype turned up a few times. The genes are TRBV12-3 or TRBV12-4 and TRBJ1-5; TRBD1 aligns across 8 bases. This CDR3 is built from 15 residues. J lost 3 bases, V lost 4 bases, and 5 bases had no gene match. CDR3 residues: CASSSRQGANQPQHF. The CDR3 region has the DNA TGTGCCAGCAGTTCCAGGCAGGGGGCCAATCAGCCCCAGCATTTT.

This clonotype has a count of ten or more. The chain couples TRBV28 to TRBJ1-3; D is ambiguous. The germline V gene encodes CDR1 MDHEN and CDR2 SYDVKM. This CDR3 region has 11 residues. Between the trimmed V and J ends, which lost 5 bases and 7 bases, there was a span of 6 bases. The CDR3 loop is CASSAINTIYF. CDR3 in DNA: TGTGCCAGCAGTGCCATCAACACCATATATTTT.

The table lists this clonotype with many counts. The CDR3 coding sequence is TGTGCCAGCCCCGGGAGGGTAGCGGTCCCCTACAATGAGCAGTTCTTC. Its protein product is CASPGRVAVPYNEQFF. The chain joins TRBV6-9 to TRBJ2-1; the match to TRBD2 covers 8 bases. CDR1 is MNHGY and CDR2 is SVAAGI in the germline V gene. This CDR3 is built from 16 residues. V lost 8 bases to trimming and J lost 2 bases; unmatched junction nucleotides: 11.